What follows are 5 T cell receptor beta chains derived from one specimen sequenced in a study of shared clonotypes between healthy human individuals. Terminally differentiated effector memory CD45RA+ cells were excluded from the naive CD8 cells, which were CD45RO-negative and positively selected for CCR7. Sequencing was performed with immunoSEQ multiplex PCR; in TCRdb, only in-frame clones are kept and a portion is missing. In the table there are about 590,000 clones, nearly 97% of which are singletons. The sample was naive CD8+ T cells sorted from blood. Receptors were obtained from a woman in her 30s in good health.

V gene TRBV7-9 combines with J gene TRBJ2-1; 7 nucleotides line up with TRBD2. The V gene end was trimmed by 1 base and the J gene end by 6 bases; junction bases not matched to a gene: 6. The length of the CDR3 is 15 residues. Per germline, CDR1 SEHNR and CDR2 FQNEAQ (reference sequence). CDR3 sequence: CASSLVGGVSNEQFF. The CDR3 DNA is TGTGCCAGCAGCTTAGTGGGAGGGGTCTCCAATGAGCAGTTCTTC.

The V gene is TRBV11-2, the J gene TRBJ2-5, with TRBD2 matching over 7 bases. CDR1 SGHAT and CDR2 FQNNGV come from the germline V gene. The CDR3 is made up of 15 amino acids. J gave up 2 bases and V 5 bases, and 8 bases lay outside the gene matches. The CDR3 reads CASSTQTSTQETQYF. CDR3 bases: TGTGCCAGCAGCACGCAGACTAGCACACAAGAGACCCAGTACTTC.

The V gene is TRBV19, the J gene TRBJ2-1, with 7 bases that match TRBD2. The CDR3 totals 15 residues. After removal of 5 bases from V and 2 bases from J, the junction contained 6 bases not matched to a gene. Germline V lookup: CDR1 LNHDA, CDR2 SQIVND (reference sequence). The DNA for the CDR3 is TGTGCCAGTAGTGCGGGGGACCCCACCTACAATGAGCAGTTCTTC. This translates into CASSAGDPTYNEQFF. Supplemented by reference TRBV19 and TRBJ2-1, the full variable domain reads DGGITQSPKYLFRKEGQNVTLSCEQNLNHDAMYWYRQDPGQGLRLIYYSQIVNDFQKGDIAEGYSVSREKKESFPLTVTSAQKNPTAFYLCASSAGDPTYNEQFFGPGTRLTVL.

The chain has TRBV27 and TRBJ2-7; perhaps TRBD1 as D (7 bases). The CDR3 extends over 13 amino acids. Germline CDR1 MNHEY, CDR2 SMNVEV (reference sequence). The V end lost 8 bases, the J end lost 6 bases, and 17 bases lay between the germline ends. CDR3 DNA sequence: TGTGCCAGCCGAACAGGGGAGGTAATCGAGCAGTACTTC. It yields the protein CASRTGEVIEQYF.

This chain's CDR3 is CASLASHTGELFF. CDR3 nucleotides: TGTGCCAGCCTGGCCAGCCACACCGGGGAGCTGTTTTTT. The gene calls are TRBV6-4 and TRBJ2-2; D is unclear. CDR3 size: 13 residues. Between the trimmed V and J ends, which lost 8 bases and 3 bases, there was a span of 10 bases. Germline V gene sequence: CDR1 MRHNA, CDR2 SNTAGT.